Reported below is one T cell receptor (beta chain). This record belongs to a study of blood T cell repertoires in COVID-19. Across the study: Acute-phase and convalescent COVID-19 samples originated in the United States, Italy and Spain. The cDNA or gDNA used as material had been derived from T cells, B-cell-depleted T cells, or PBMCs.

How the authors handled the data: Nucleated cell number was recorded as an estimate derived from reference gene primer amplification. TCRdb's copy holds only in-frame clones and misses some; the assay was immunoSEQ multiplex PCR. V and J calls and clone size are copied from that table; D and trimming were computed from the DNA. The table has about 76,000 clones, about 88% seen once. Specimen: peripheral blood. This sequence was found in a human donor in a cohort sampled during active COVID-19.

The CDR3 DNA sequence: TGCGCCAGCAGCCAGGGCCCGGAGGGTGGCTACACCTTC. Residues: CASSQGPEGGYTF. The gene calls are TRBV4-1 and TRBJ1-2; D is ambiguous. There are 13 residues in the CDR3. V was cut by 3 bases and J by 7 bases, with 12 bases left in between. From germline, CDR1 is MGHRA and CDR2 YSYEKL.